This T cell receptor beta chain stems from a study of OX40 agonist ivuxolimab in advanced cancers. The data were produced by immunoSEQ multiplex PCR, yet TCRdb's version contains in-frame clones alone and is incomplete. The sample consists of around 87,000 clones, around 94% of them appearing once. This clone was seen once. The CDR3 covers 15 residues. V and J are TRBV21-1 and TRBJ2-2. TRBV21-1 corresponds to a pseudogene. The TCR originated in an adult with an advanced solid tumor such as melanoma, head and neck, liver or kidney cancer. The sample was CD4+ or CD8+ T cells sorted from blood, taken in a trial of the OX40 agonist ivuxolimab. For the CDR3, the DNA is TGTGCCAGCAGCATCCCAGGACCCTTCACCGGGGAGCTGTTTTTT. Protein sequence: CASSIPGPFTGELFF.